This T cell receptor beta chain was sequenced during a study of control samples from healthy donors and cancer patients. This CDR3 region has 19 residues. Sequencing used immunoSEQ multiplex PCR; TCRdb keeps in-frame clones, though not all of them. Its listing shows some 180,000 clones. The sample consisted of blood. The chain has TRBV21-1 and TRBJ2-2; no check of the table's D call, TRBD2, against the DNA was made. TRBV21-1 is labeled a pseudogene. This receptor was obtained from a woman between 25 and 40 years old in good health. The CDR3 bases are TGTGCCAGCAGCATCTCTCGACTAGCGGGGGGCCGGGGCACCGGGGAGCTGTTTTTT. This encodes CASSISRLAGGRGTGELFF.